This T cell receptor (beta chain) was observed in a study of graft-versus-host responses after intestinal transplantation (TCRdb year 2021). With respect to the entire study: The transplants that recipients received were multivisceral, liver-intestinal, or isolated intestinal. A peak of at least 4% donor T cells among recipient peripheral blood mononuclear cells was the definition used for donor T cell macrochimerism. The cohort enrolled about two dozen intestinal transplant recipients, one of whom was a retransplant, and a few patients without pretransplant specimens were excluded. Rather than being sequenced by the commercial service, samples from a few later patients were sequenced in-house on an Illumina MiSeq and processed with MiXCR. Anti-thymocyte globulin induction was given to all recipients, followed by maintenance tacrolimus and steroids for roughly 3 years. To identify alloreactive clones, pre-transplant mixed lymphocyte reaction products were sequenced and then compared with unstimulated pre-transplant donor and recipient T cells. Graft-versus-host and host-versus-graft alloreactive T cell clones were tracked in the graft, circulation and bone marrow after intestinal transplantation using bulk TCR-beta CDR3 sequencing. The full study reports these points: Peak levels of circulating GvH clones were associated with declines in HvG clones early after transplant. GvH clones were detected in recipient bone marrow, and some appeared earlier in ileal mucosa or blood, consistent with an intestinal mucosal origin. The relatively low number and heterogeneity of intestinal transplant patients limited the conclusions. High GvH to HvG T cell clonal ratios were observed in the allografts of patients with donor T cell macrochimerism.

In the case of this clone: Its cognate antigen has yet to be identified. No much larger clone is present one base from it, and per-base qualities are unavailable.

The library was built by means of the immunoSEQ multiplex PCR assay. In most patients, genomic DNA was isolated using the Qiagen DNeasy Blood and Tissue Kit and sent frozen to Adaptive Biotechnologies for TCR sequencing. For most patients, high-throughput TCR-beta CDR3 sequencing of genomic DNA was performed by Adaptive Biotechnologies. The paper's processing steps were these. TCR sequencing data were retrieved from Adaptive's ImmunoSEQ software for around 19 patients, whereas a few other patients were processed with MiXCR and VDJtools. To correct CD4 versus CD8 sorting errors, any sequence found in both subsets at a frequency ratio below 5:1 was removed. CDR3 nucleotide sequences shared between donor and recipient were removed because the origin of such sequences could not be assigned. To count as alloreactive, a clone needed at least 2-fold expansion over unstimulated cells and a minimum CFSE-low frequency of 0.002% (template counts) or 0.001% (read counts). Clones detected in sequenced pre-transplant spleen, lymph node, or MLR CFSE-low populations of the donor or recipient were defined as mappable. Cumulative frequency of alloreactive clones was calculated as a percentage of all sequences weighted by copy number. Imported from immuneACCESS, the table was reduced by TCRdb to in-frame sequences with V and J called. These copies leave out some clones; in studies compared against another copy, an unresolved V gene accounts for under half, and the cause of the remainder is not known. That table is the source of V, J and clone size, and D and trimming were worked out from the DNA. The sample table shows approximately 110,000 clones, and approximately 93% are seen once. More than 0.95% of the sample goes to the ten largest clones.

CDR1 is given as SEHNR and CDR2 as FQNEAQ, both from the germline V gene (reference sequence). V loses 0 bases of germline sequence and J loses 5 bases, and the interval between the two ends is 5 bases. The CDR3 runs 13 residues from the cysteine to the phenylalanine. Left in the record is the CDR3 DNA by itself, 39 bases read in frame from the first base. This specimen's time point label, per the study, means: cells obtained before transplantation from donor or recipient. CD3+CD4+ and CD3+CD8+ populations were FACS-sorted from unstimulated pre-transplant donor and recipient cells taken from spleen or lymph nodes.

The TCR originated in a human donor who was the organ donor for an intestinal transplant. The specimen comprised unstimulated CD8+ T cells sorted from spleen or lymph node cells, sampled before transplant. Recombination linked TRBV7-9 to TRBJ1-5; a confident D gene designation cannot be given. The nucleotide sequence is given as TGTGCCAGCAGCTTAGCAAGGGATCAGCCCCAGCATTTT. Translation gives CASSLARDQPQHF.